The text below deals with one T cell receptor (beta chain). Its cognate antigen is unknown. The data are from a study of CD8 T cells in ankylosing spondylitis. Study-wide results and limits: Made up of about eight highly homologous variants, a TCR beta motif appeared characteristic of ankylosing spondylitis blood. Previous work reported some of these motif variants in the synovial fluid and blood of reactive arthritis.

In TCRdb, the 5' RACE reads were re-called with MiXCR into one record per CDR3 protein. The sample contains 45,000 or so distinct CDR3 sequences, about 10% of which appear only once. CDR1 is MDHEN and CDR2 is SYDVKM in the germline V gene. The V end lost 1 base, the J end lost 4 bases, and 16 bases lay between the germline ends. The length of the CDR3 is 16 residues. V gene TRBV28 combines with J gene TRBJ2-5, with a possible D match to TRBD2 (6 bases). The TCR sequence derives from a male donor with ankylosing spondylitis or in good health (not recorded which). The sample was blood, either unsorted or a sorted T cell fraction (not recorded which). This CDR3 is CASSLSGGGGSETQYF. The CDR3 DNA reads TGTGCCAGCAGTTTATCTGGGGGAGGTGGATCAGAGACCCAGTACTTC.